The text below deals with one T cell receptor beta chain. Time point specified: pretreatment peripheral blood. This record belongs to a study of PD-L1 blockade in urothelial cancer. TCRdb keeps only in-frame clones here, not all; method: immunoSEQ multiplex PCR. Altogether fewer than 50,000 clones are present, 60% to 85% being singletons, with the ten largest covering under 11%. The clonotype was recovered from a man between 65 and 79 years old with urothelial cancer. Here the sequenced sample was PBMCs, taken around atezolizumab (anti-PD-L1) treatment.

The CDR3 DNA reads as TGTGCCAGCGAGAAGGCAGGCATCTACGAGCAGTACTTC. Translated, it gives CASEKAGIYEQYF. This chain joins TRBV6-5 and TRBJ2-7; unclear D gene. With 8 bases removed from V and 3 bases from J, the gap between germline ends came to 14 bases. The CDR3 contains 13 residues. The germline gives CDR1 MNHEY, CDR2 SVGAGI.